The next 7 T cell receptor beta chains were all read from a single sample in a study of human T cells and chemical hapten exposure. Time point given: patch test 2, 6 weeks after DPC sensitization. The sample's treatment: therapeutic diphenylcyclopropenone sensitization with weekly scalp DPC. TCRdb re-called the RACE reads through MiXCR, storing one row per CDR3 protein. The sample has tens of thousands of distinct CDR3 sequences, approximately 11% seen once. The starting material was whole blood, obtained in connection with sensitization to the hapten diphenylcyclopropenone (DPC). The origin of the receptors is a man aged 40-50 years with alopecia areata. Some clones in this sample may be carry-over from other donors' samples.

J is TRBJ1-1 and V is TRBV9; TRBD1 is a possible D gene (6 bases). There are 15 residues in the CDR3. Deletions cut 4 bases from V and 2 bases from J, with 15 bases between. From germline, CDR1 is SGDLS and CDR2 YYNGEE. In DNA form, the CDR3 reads TGTGCCAGCAGCCAGATACCACAGGGAAACACTGAAGCTTTCTTT. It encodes CASSQIPQGNTEAFF.

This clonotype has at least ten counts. The CDR3 spells CASSSQISSGNTIYF. CDR3 DNA sequence: TGTGCCAGCAGCTCTCAGATTAGCTCTGGAAACACCATATATTTT. The rearrangement joins TRBV7-9 to TRBJ1-3; D is undetermined. The V and J ends lost 4 bases and 0 bases respectively, with 10 bases between them. CDR3 length: 15 amino acids. Germline assignment: CDR1 SEHNR and CDR2 FQNEAQ (reference sequence).

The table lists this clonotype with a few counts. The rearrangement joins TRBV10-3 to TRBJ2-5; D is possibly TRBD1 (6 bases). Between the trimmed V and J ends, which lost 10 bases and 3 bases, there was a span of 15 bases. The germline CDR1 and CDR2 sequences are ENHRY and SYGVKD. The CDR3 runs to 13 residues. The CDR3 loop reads CANARDTEETQYF. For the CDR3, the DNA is TGTGCCAACGCAAGGGACACCGAAGAGACCCAGTACTTC.

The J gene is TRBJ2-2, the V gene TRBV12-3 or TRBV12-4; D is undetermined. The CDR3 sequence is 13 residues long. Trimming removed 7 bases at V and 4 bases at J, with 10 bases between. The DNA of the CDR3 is TGTGCCAGCAACCCCTCGAGCACCGGGGAGCTGTTTTTT. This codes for CASNPSSTGELFF.

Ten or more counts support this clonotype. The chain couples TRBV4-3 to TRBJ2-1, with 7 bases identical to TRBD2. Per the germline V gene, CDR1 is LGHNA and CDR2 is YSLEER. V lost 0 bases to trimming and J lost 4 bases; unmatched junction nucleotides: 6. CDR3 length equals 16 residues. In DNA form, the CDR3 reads TGCGCCAGCAGCCAAGATCGAAGCGGGACTTACAATGAGCAGTTCTTC. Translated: CASSQDRSGTYNEQFF.

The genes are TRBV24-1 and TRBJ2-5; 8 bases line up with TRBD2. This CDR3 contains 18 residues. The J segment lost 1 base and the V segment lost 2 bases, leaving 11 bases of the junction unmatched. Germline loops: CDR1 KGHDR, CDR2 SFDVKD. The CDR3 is CATSDSAWREASQETQYF. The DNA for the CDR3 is TGTGCCACCAGTGATTCAGCTTGGCGGGAGGCCAGCCAAGAGACCCAGTACTTC.

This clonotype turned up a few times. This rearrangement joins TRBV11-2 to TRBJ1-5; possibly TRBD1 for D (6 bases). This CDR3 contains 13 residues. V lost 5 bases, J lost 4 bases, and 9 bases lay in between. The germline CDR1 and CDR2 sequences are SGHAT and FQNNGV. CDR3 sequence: CASSTDRNQPQHF. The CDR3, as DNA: TGTGCCAGCAGCACCGACAGGAATCAGCCCCAGCATTTT.